This entry lists 24 T cell receptor beta chains sequenced from one sample in a study of OX40 agonist ivuxolimab in advanced cancers. Libraries were made using the immunoSEQ multiplex PCR assay. TCRdb mirrors the immuneACCESS table, restricted to in-frame sequences. Some clones are absent from its copies; in checked studies, under half trace to an unresolved V gene, and the reason for the others is unknown. The sample table lists about 79,000 clones, roughly 90% of them with a count of one. The top ten clones comprise approximately 0.5% of the sample. The material sequenced was CD4+ or CD8+ T cells sorted from blood, taken in a trial of the OX40 agonist ivuxolimab. The receptors were gathered from an adult with an advanced solid tumor such as melanoma, head and neck, liver or kidney cancer.

The rearrangement joins TRBV16 to TRBJ1-5, with 10 bases aligning to TRBD1. The CDR3 totals 15 residues. The germline V gene encodes CDR1 KGHSY and CDR2 FQNENV. Losses at the gene ends were 4 bases for V and 6 bases for J; bases not matched to a gene: 6. CDR3 DNA sequence: TGTGCCAGCAGCCCGGGGACAGGGGAAGGTCAGCCCCAGCATTTT. It translates to CASSPGTGEGQPQHF.

The chain combines TRBV6-5 with TRBJ2-7; no firm D call. In germline, CDR1 is MNHEY, CDR2 SVGAGI. V lost 2 bases and J 2 bases, leaving 13 bases between the germline ends. This CDR3 has 15 residues. The CDR3 is CASSYGDGLTYEQYF. The CDR3 DNA reads TGTGCCAGCAGTTACGGCGACGGGTTGACCTACGAGCAGTACTTC.

V usage is TRBV7-2 and J usage is TRBJ2-3; 13 bases match TRBD2. Looked up from germline, CDR1 is SGHTA and CDR2 is FQGNSA. The CDR3 extends over 17 amino acids. V lost 5 bases, J lost 3 bases, and 8 bases stayed unmatched. The CDR3, as DNA: TGTGCCAGCAGCCTTGGACTAGCGGGAGAGGGAACAGATACGCAGTATTTT. As protein: CASSLGLAGEGTDTQYF.

This chain connects TRBV5-1 to TRBJ2-3; D remains ambiguous. Germline loops: CDR1 SGHRS, CDR2 YFSETQ. The CDR3 length is 15 residues. Trimming left V 0 bases short and J 1 base short, with 9 bases between. The CDR3 spells CASSLGNVGTDTQYF. The CDR3 nucleotides read TGCGCCAGCAGCTTGGGCAACGTTGGCACAGATACGCAGTATTTT.

V and J are TRBV9 and TRBJ2-2; D is uncertain. V dropped 2 bases and J dropped 5 bases, with 13 bases sitting between them. The CDR3 covers 15 residues. Looked up from germline, CDR1 is SGDLS and CDR2 is YYNGEE. This CDR3 reads CASSVEVAGTGELFF. The CDR3 coding sequence is TGTGCCAGCAGCGTCGAGGTAGCTGGGACCGGGGAGCTGTTTTTT.

The chain combines TRBV2 with TRBJ2-5; D call uncertain. From germline, CDR1 is SNHLY and CDR2 FYNNEI. The CDR3 contains 14 residues. Trimming cost V 6 bases and J 1 base, with 12 bases left between them. CDR3 in DNA: TGTGCCAGCAGGCCTCGTACCATCCAAGAGACCCAGTACTTC. This codes for CASRPRTIQETQYF.

This chain links TRBV7-9 with TRBJ1-3; D gene unclear. Trimming removed 5 bases from V and 0 bases from J, with 14 bases in between. CDR1 is SEHNR, CDR2 FQNEAQ, per germline (reference sequence). This CDR3 has 16 amino acids. The CDR3 protein is CASSTNHASSGNTIYF. The DNA of the CDR3 is TGTGCCAGCAGCACCAATCACGCGAGCTCTGGAAACACCATATATTTT.

The chain uses TRBV5-5 and TRBJ2-7, with D hard to call. The CDR3 consists of 10 residues. Deletions cut 4 bases from V and 7 bases from J, with 6 bases between. The V gene's germline CDR1 is SGHKS and CDR2 YYEKEE (reference sequence). The CDR3 reads CASSRLEQYF. DNA for the CDR3: TGTGCCAGCAGCCGCTTGGAGCAGTACTTC.

The rearrangement joins TRBV19 to TRBJ2-7, with a possible D match to TRBD2 (7 bases). Trimming pared 3 bases from V and 5 bases from J, leaving 14 bases between. Germline V gives CDR1 LNHDA, CDR2 SQIVND (reference sequence). The CDR3 runs to 14 residues. CDR3 nucleotide sequence: TGTGCCAGTAGTATCTCGCAGGGGAGGGACGAGCAGTACTTC. Its translation: CASSISQGRDEQYF.

This clone was detected once. The genes are TRBV5-4 and TRBJ1-1, with D uncertain. Trimming pared 0 bases from V and 2 bases from J, leaving 5 bases between. CDR3 size: 13 residues. In germline, CDR1 is SGHNT, CDR2 YYREEE (reference sequence). In DNA, the CDR3 is TGTGCCAGCAGCTTGGCGGAAAACACTGAAGCTTTCTTT. Residues: CASSLAENTEAFF.

This rearrangement joins TRBV5-1 to TRBJ2-1; TRBD2 agrees at 8 bases. V dropped 0 bases and J dropped 6; count of bases not matched to a gene: 8. Germline CDR1 SGHRS, CDR2 YFSETQ. The CDR3 sequence is 16 residues long. The CDR3 DNA is TGCGCCAGCAGCTTGGGGCACAGCGGGAGTCCCAATGAGCAGTTCTTC. Translated: CASSLGHSGSPNEQFF.

A single count supports this clone. The chain recombines TRBV9 with TRBJ1-1, with D possibly matching TRBD1 (6 bases). V was clipped by 0 bases and J by 0 bases, with 6 bases between them. CDR1 is SGDLS and CDR2 is YYNGEE in the germline V gene. The CDR3 extends over 14 amino acids. The CDR3 DNA reads as TGTGCCAGCAGCGTAGGGACAGTGAACACTGAAGCTTTCTTT. This gives the protein CASSVGTVNTEAFF. Full variable domain (remainder filled in from reference TRBV9 and TRBJ1-1): DSGVTQTPKHLITATGQRVTLRCSPRSGDLSVYWYQQSLDQGLQFLIQYYNGEERAKGNILERFSAQQFPDLHSELNLSSLELGDSALYFCASSVGTVNTEAFFGQGTRLTVV.

The chain employs TRBV28 and TRBJ1-4, with 12 bases aligning to TRBD1. The CDR3 has 22 residues. V shed 2 bases, J shed 2 bases, and the junction held 18 bases outside the gene matches. The germline gives CDR1 MDHEN, CDR2 SYDVKM. The CDR3 coding sequence is TGTGCCAGCAGTTTAAAGATAGGAGCCGGGACAGGGGGCTTTTCGACTAATGAAAAACTGTTTTTT. Protein: CASSLKIGAGTGGFSTNEKLFF.

The chain recombines TRBV9 with TRBJ2-5, with unresolved D. The CDR3 has 13 residues. Between the trimmed V and J ends, which lost 4 bases and 7 bases, there was a span of 14 bases. From germline, CDR1 is SGDLS and CDR2 YYNGEE. CDR3 sequence reads: CASSPALDGTQYF. In DNA, the CDR3 is TGTGCCAGCAGCCCCGCGCTCGACGGGACCCAGTACTTC.

The chain uses TRBV6-5 and TRBJ2-7; unclear D gene. CDR1 is MNHEY and CDR2 is SVGAGI in the germline V gene. Trimming took 8 bases from V and 2 from J, leaving 10 bases between them. The CDR3 sequence is 12 residues long. CDR3 coding DNA: TGTGCCAGCTCAACCCGCGCCTACGAGCAGTACTTC. Its translation is CASSTRAYEQYF.

The V call is TRBV11-3, the J call TRBJ2-1; TRBD2 aligns across 13 bases. The CDR3 sequence is 15 residues long. Trimming cost V 5 bases and J 4 bases; bases outside gene matches: 2. Per germline, CDR1 SGHNT and CDR2 YENEEA. The CDR3 DNA follows: TGTGCCAGCAGCCCGGGACTAGCGGGGTACAATGAGCAGTTCTTC. It codes for CASSPGLAGYNEQFF.

This clone was recorded once. The chain carries TRBV10-3 and TRBJ1-1, with TRBD1 as a possible D gene (6 bases). With 6 bases removed from V and 4 bases from J, the gap between germline ends came to 9 bases. Per the germline V gene, CDR1 is ENHRY and CDR2 is SYGVKD. This CDR3 comprises 12 residues. CDR3 in DNA: TGTGCCATCAGGGACAGTCTCACTGAAGCTTTCTTT. It specifies CAIRDSLTEAFF.

The CDR3 DNA is TGTGCCAGCAGCTTAGGGGGCGGGAACCTCTACGAGCAGTACTTC. It is translated as CASSLGGGNLYEQYF. The genes are TRBV7-2 and TRBJ2-7, with a possible D match to TRBD2 (6 bases). Germline CDR1 and CDR2: SGHTA and FQGNSA. The CDR3 covers 15 residues. Trimming pared 1 base from V and 3 bases from J, leaving 13 bases between.

The rearrangement uses TRBV5-8 and TRBJ1-4; D may be TRBD1 (6 bases). The CDR3 covers 14 residues. Trimming took off 5 bases at V and 8 bases at J, with 16 bases between the two ends. The germline CDR1 and CDR2 sequences are SGHTS and YDEGEE. CDR3 coding DNA: TGTGCCAGCAGTATTGGAGGGGGAGAGGAAAAACTGTTTTTT. Translating gives CASSIGGGEEKLFF.

As to this clone: One end of the junction is discordant with germline, which a read error may explain. The genes are TRBV7-9 and TRBJ2-1, with a weak D call TRBD2 (5 bases). The CDR3 length is 14 residues. Germline V lookup: CDR1 SEHNR, CDR2 FQNEAQ (reference sequence). The DNA for the CDR3 is TGTGCCAGCGAGGGCGGATACCCCTACCATGAGCAGTTCTTC. Encoded protein: CASEGGYPYHEQFF.

The chain has TRBV7-9 and TRBJ2-7, with D possibly matching TRBD1 (6 bases). The V end lost 5 bases, the J end lost 4 bases, and 15 bases lay between the germline ends. CDR3 length: 14 amino acids. CDR1 SEHNR and CDR2 FQNEAQ come from the germline V gene (reference sequence). The CDR3 reads CASSPPTGYYEQYF. CDR3 sequence (DNA): TGTGCCAGCAGCCCACCGACAGGTTATTACGAGCAGTACTTC.

In nucleotides, the CDR3 is TGTGCCAGTAGTAATATGAGAGAGACCCAGTACTTC. Translation: CASSNMRETQYF. The rearrangement joins TRBV19 to TRBJ2-5; D is unclear. Germline assignment: CDR1 LNHDA and CDR2 SQIVND (reference sequence). Trimming removed 4 bases at V and 4 bases at J, with 7 bases between. This CDR3 is 12 amino acids long.

The CDR3 nucleotides read TGTGCCAGCAGCCCCGGGACAGGGGCCTACGAGCAGTACTTC. Protein sequence: CASSPGTGAYEQYF. This rearrangement joins TRBV7-9 to TRBJ2-7; 10 nucleotides agree with TRBD1. The CDR3 runs 14 residues. V shed 5 bases and J 2 bases; nucleotides not matched to a gene: 3. Germline CDR1 SEHNR, CDR2 FQNEAQ (reference sequence).

This rearrangement joins TRBV19 to TRBJ2-7; 7 positions match TRBD1. Unmatched junction bases numbered 7, after V lost 3 bases and J lost 2 bases. The CDR3 totals 15 residues. Germline V lookup: CDR1 LNHDA, CDR2 SQIVND (reference sequence). This CDR3 is CASSISHRGTYEQYF. CDR3 DNA sequence: TGTGCCAGTAGTATTTCTCACAGGGGCACCTACGAGCAGTACTTC.